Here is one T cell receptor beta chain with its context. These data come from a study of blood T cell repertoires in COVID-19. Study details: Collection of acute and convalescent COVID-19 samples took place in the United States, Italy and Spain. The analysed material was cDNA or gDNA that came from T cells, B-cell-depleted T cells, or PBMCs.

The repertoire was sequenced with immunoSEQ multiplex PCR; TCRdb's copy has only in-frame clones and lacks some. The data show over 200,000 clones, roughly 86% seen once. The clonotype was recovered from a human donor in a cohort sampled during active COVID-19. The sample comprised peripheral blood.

The chain's CDR3 is CASSSLSGGLAEAFF. Here the CDR3 DNA reads TGCGCCAGCAGCTCATTGTCAGGGGGATTGGCTGAAGCTTTCTTT. The chain carries TRBV5-1 and TRBJ1-1; 7 nucleotides agree with TRBD1. CDR1 and CDR2 (germline): SGHRS, YFSETQ. V lost 3 bases and J lost 6; bases outside the gene matches: 11. The CDR3 has 15 residues.